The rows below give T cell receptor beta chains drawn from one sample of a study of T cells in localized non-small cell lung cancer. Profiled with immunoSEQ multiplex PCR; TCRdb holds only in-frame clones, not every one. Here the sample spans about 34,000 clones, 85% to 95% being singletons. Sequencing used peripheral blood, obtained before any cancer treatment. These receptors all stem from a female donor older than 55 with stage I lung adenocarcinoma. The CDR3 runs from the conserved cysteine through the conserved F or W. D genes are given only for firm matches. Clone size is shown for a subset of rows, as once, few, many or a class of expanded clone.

CASSQEGQGVNEQFF,TGCGCCAGCAGCCAAGAAGGGCAGGGGGTGAATGAGCAGTTCTTC,TRBD1,NA,TRBV4-3,TRBJ2-1
CASSTGLAVTDTQYF,TGTGCCAGCAGCACGGGACTAGCGGTCACAGATACGCAGTATTTT,TRBD2,NA,TRBV7-2,TRBJ2-3
CASSYSEIYGYTF,TGTGCCAGCAGTTACTCGGAGATTTATGGCTACACCTTC,NA,NA,TRBV6-6,TRBJ1-2
CASGRGANYGYTF,TGTGCCAGTGGGCGGGGAGCTAACTATGGCTACACCTTC,NA,NA,TRBV27,TRBJ1-2
CASSQADGLGEQFF,TGTGCCAGCAGCCAAGCGGACGGGTTGGGGGAGCAGTTCTTC,NA,NA,TRBV4-2,TRBJ2-1
CASSLTGSGAGELFF,TGTGCTAGCAGCTTAACCGGATCGGGGGCCGGGGAGCTGTTTTTT,NA,NA,TRBV7-7,TRBJ2-2
CASSTKSRTSGSTDTQYF,TGTGCCAGCAGCACAAAATCGAGGACTAGCGGGAGCACAGATACGCAGTATTTT,NA,NA,TRBV21-1,TRBJ2-3
CASSLSNRAGQPQHF,TGTGCCAGCAGTTTATCGAACAGGGCAGGTCAGCCCCAGCATTTT,NA,NA,TRBV28,TRBJ1-5
CASSYLGHGYTF,TGTGCCAGCAGCTACCTGGGTCATGGCTACACCTTC,NA,NA,TRBV6-5,TRBJ1-2
CASSYDRVSYGYTF,TGTGCCAGCAGTTACGACAGGGTCAGCTATGGCTACACCTTC,TRBD1,NA,TRBV6-5,TRBJ1-2
CASSLGGGQPQHF,TGTGCCAGCAGCTTAGGAGGGGGGCAGCCCCAGCATTTT,NA,NA,TRBV7-9,TRBJ1-5
CASSLSPTGRPQHF,TGTGCCAGCAGTTTATCCCCGACAGGGCGGCCCCAGCATTTT,TRBD1,NA,TRBV27,TRBJ1-5
CASSDSSGGANEQFF,TGTGCCAGCAGTGACTCTAGCGGGGGGGCCAATGAGCAGTTCTTC,TRBD2,medium-sized,TRBV6-4,TRBJ2-1
CASSLNTGITEAFF,TGTGCCAGCAGCTTGAATACAGGCATCACTGAAGCTTTCTTT,NA,NA,TRBV7-9,TRBJ1-1
CASSLELRTSGKGYF,TGTGCCAGCAGCTTAGAATTGCGGACTAGCGGAAAGGGGTATTTT,TRBD2,NA,TRBV7-2,TRBJ2-3
CASSQDSTRYEQYF,TGCGCCAGCAGCCAGGACAGCACCCGCTACGAGCAGTACTTC,NA,NA,TRBV5-1,TRBJ2-7
CAWSGPTNEKLFF,TGTGCCTGGAGCGGACCAACTAATGAAAAACTGTTTTTT,NA,NA,TRBV30,TRBJ1-4
CASSGQGTHEQYF,TGCGCCAGCAGCGGACAGGGAACCCACGAGCAGTACTTC,TRBD1,NA,TRBV5-1,TRBJ2-7
CASRPLVGEKETQYF,TGTGCCAGCCGCCCTCTGGTGGGGGAGAAAGAGACCCAGTACTTC,NA,NA,TRBV28,TRBJ2-5
CASSLGGDFNEQFF,TGTGCCAGCAGCCTGGGAGGGGACTTCAATGAGCAGTTCTTC,TRBD2,NA,TRBV6-5,TRBJ2-1
CASSYPLESNEQFF,TGTGCCAGCAGTTACCCCCTGGAGTCGAATGAGCAGTTCTTC,NA,NA,TRBV6-6,TRBJ2-1
CASSQDWRQGAKNIQYF,TGCGCCAGCAGCCAAGATTGGAGACAGGGGGCCAAAAACATTCAGTACTTC,TRBD1,NA,TRBV4-3,TRBJ2-4
CAIRGGQGSFMNTEAFF,TGTGCCATCAGGGGGGGACAGGGAAGCTTTATGAACACTGAAGCTTTCTTT,TRBD1,NA,TRBV10-3,TRBJ1-1
CASSPLGDGSNYGYTF,TGTGCCAGCTCACCCCTAGGAGACGGATCTAACTATGGCTACACCTTC,NA,NA,TRBV18,TRBJ1-2
CASSLIFLRGGRAFF,TGTGCCAGCAGCTTAATATTTCTGAGAGGGGGCCGAGCTTTCTTT,TRBD1,NA,TRBV7-2,TRBJ1-1
CASKWLSSYNEQFF,TGTGCCAGTAAATGGCTGAGCTCCTACAATGAGCAGTTCTTC,NA,NA,TRBV19,TRBJ2-1
CASSDSNRGGEYGYTF,TGTGCCAGCAGTGACTCAAACAGGGGGGGAGAATATGGCTACACCTTC,TRBD1,NA,TRBV6-4,TRBJ1-2
CASSLRAGGRTDTQYF,TGTGCCAGCAGCTTAAGAGCGGGGGGTCGCACAGATACGCAGTATTTT,TRBD2,NA,TRBV5-8,TRBJ2-3
CASSVGLAQSGGASNEQFF,TGTGCCAGCAGCGTAGGGTTGGCCCAGTCGGGGGGCGCTTCCAATGAGCAGTTCTTC,NA,NA,TRBV9,TRBJ2-1
CASMAGGYSYEQYF,TGTGCCAGCATGGCGGGGGGGTACTCCTACGAGCAGTACTTC,TRBD2,NA,TRBV28,TRBJ2-7
CSVEDLRGTNTGELFF,TGCAGCGTTGAAGATCTAAGGGGGACGAACACCGGGGAGCTGTTTTTT,NA,NA,TRBV29-1,TRBJ2-2